The sequence of this T cell receptor (beta chain) was determined in a study of blood T cell repertoires in COVID-19 (dated by TCRdb to the early 2020s). Broadly, across the study: Samples covering the acute and convalescent phases of COVID-19 were provided by collaborators in the United States, Italy and Spain. The material from the prospective study consisted of cDNA or gDNA derived from T cells, B-cell-depleted T cells, or PBMCs. Deeply sampled blood TCRbeta repertoires from subjects exposed to, actively infected with, or recovered from COVID-19 were included in the dataset. The repertoires were made available in a free public database intended to serve as a resource for research on the immune response to SARS-CoV-2. Samples were obtained from the ongoing ImmuneRACE study (first 160 participants) and from 1,254 subjects provided by 6 global collaborators. A de-identified subject ID, COVID-19 status, age in years and sex were almost always included in the sample metadata. HLA class I and class II types, where available, came from metadata supplied by the sample provider rather than from assay-based typing.

Relative to germline, V is 10 bases shorter and J is 7 bases shorter, with 14 bases between their ends. The CDR1 and CDR2 encoded by the germline V gene are MNHEY and SVGAGI. Spanning cysteine to phenylalanine, the CDR3 consists of 12 amino acids. CDR3 DNA is the only sequence kept; it has 36 bases, read in frame from the first base. Study-level results and caveats: The quantity of clinical and demographic metadata differed by source and by participant and was supplied without curation.

As regards this clone: It lacks a known antigen. No base-level quality is on record; no much larger clone is a single base apart.

TCRbeta CDR3 regions were amplified from genomic DNA using the immunoSEQ Assay, a bias-controlled multiplex PCR. Per the source publication's procedure: The number of nucleated cells in each sample was estimated from the amplification of reference gene primers within the assay. Sequence reads were collapsed and filtered to measure the absolute abundance of every unique TCRbeta CDR3 rearrangement. For each sample, productive Simpson clonality was calculated by taking the square root of Simpson's diversity index across productive rearrangements. TCRdb limited this immuneACCESS table to in-frame rearrangements with V and J called. A share of clones is missing; checked studies link under half to unresolved V genes, and the rest is unexplained. That table is the source of V, J and clone size, and D and trimming were worked out from the DNA. This sample lists tens of thousands of clones; about 90% were detected once. About 14% of the sample rests with the top ten.

Collaborating institutions collected whole blood in K2EDTA tubes following their own protocols. Collaborator samples were shipped for TCRbeta analysis as frozen whole blood, isolated PBMCs, or DNA extracted from either sample type. This chain joins TRBV6-5 to TRBJ1-5; TRBD1 is possibly the D segment (6 matching bases). This sequence originates from a human donor in a cohort sampled during active COVID-19. The sample comprised peripheral blood. The CDR3 sequence is CAILGGQQPQHF. The sequence in DNA is TGTGCCATTCTCGGGGGGCAACAGCCCCAGCATTTT.